A single sample is the source of the 26 T cell receptor beta chains below, sequenced in a study of shared clonotypes between healthy human individuals. This table comes from immunoSEQ multiplex PCR, and its TCRdb copy is limited to in-frame clones, with some not included. The repertoire holds some 1.5 million clones, 98% seen once, with roughly 0.45% in the top ten. The specimen was naive CD4+ T cells sorted from blood. Subset meaning: CD45RA+ positively selected. The receptors derive from a man aged 30 to 39 in good health.

V usage is TRBV9 and J usage is TRBJ1-4; D may be TRBD1 (5 bases). The CDR3 loop spans 18 amino acids. Germline values: CDR1 SGDLS, CDR2 YYNGEE. V shed 3 bases and J shed 0 bases, with 18 bases lying between them. In nucleotides, the CDR3 is TGTGCCAGCAGCGGTGGGACGGGGGAGGATTCAACTAATGAAAAACTGTTTTTT. This gives the protein CASSGGTGEDSTNEKLFF.

This chain joins TRBV19 and TRBJ1-4, with a weak D call TRBD1 (5 bases). The germline V and J ends were trimmed by 4 bases and 2 bases, with 8 bases remaining between them. There are 14 residues in the CDR3. In germline, CDR1 is LNHDA, CDR2 SQIVND (reference sequence). The chain's CDR3 is CASSRRQTNEKLFF. The CDR3, as DNA: TGTGCCAGTAGTAGAAGACAGACTAATGAAAAACTGTTTTTT.

The chain carries TRBV6-6 and TRBJ1-1; the match to TRBD1 covers 7 bases. This CDR3 is built from 14 residues. CDR1 MNHNY and CDR2 SVGAGI come from the germline V gene (reference sequence). V shed 7 bases, J shed 2 bases, and the junction held 7 bases outside the gene matches. The CDR3 DNA sequence: TGTGCCAGCACCCTCGACAGGGAAAACACTGAAGCTTTCTTT. The encoded protein is CASTLDRENTEAFF.

The chain joins TRBV27 to TRBJ1-5; no reliable D call. This CDR3 is 15 amino acids long. The V gene lost 2 bases and the J gene lost 3 bases, with 11 bases spanning the gap. The germline V gene encodes CDR1 MNHEY and CDR2 SMNVEV (reference sequence). DNA for the CDR3: TGTGCCAGCAGTTTACTATCGGATTCCAATCAGCCCCAGCATTTT. Translating it yields CASSLLSDSNQPQHF.

The chain is built from TRBV5-4 and TRBJ1-1, with D possibly TRBD1 on 6 matching bases. In germline, CDR1 is SGHNT, CDR2 YYREEE (reference sequence). This CDR3 spans 15 amino acids. Trimming cost V 2 bases and J 5 bases, with 16 bases left between them. As DNA, the CDR3 is TGTGCCAGCAGCTTTCGGACAGTAAAAGGGACTGAAGCTTTCTTT. This encodes CASSFRTVKGTEAFF.

This chain uses TRBV11-3 with TRBJ2-5; perhaps TRBD2 as D (7 bases). The CDR3 runs 16 residues. Trimming pared 1 base from V and 1 base from J, leaving 13 bases between. In germline, CDR1 is SGHNT, CDR2 YENEEA. CDR3 sequence: CASSLGGPSGQETQYF. The CDR3 nucleotides are TGTGCCAGCAGCTTAGGGGGGCCTAGCGGCCAAGAGACCCAGTACTTC.

The chain carries TRBV19 and TRBJ2-7, with TRBD1 as a possible D gene (6 bases). The CDR3 is 11 amino acids. The germline CDR1 and CDR2 sequences are LNHDA and SQIVND (reference sequence). V lost 8 bases and J lost 2, with 7 bases in between. The DNA of the CDR3 is TGTGCCAGTGGGACACCCTACGAGCAGTACTTC. Amino acids: CASGTPYEQYF.

V usage is TRBV18 and J usage is TRBJ2-3, with TRBD1 matching over 7 bases. V shed 3 bases, J shed 5 bases, and the junction held 2 bases outside the gene matches. The CDR3 extends over 13 amino acids. Looked up from germline, CDR1 is KGHSH and CDR2 is LQKENI. The CDR3 nucleotides are TGTGCCAGCTCACCCTACAGGGGAGATACGCAGTATTTT. This sequence encodes CASSPYRGDTQYF.

V usage is TRBV4-1 and J usage is TRBJ2-1, with D perhaps TRBD2 (5 bases). Per the germline V gene, CDR1 is MGHRA and CDR2 is YSYEKL. V was cut by 3 bases and J by 3 bases, with 9 bases left in between. The CDR3 runs 14 residues. The CDR3: CASSHYRGYNEQFF. Written as DNA, the CDR3 is TGCGCCAGCAGCCATTACCGGGGCTACAATGAGCAGTTCTTC.

The chain employs TRBV6-5 and TRBJ2-7, with D possibly TRBD1 on 6 matching bases. This CDR3 has 15 residues. Germline V lookup: CDR1 MNHEY, CDR2 SVGAGI. V dropped 2 bases and J dropped 0 bases, with 11 bases sitting between them. The CDR3 DNA reads TGTGCCAGCAGTTACGGGCAGGGGTTCTCCTACGAGCAGTACTTC. Its protein product is CASSYGQGFSYEQYF.

The gene calls are TRBV27 and TRBJ2-1, with a possible D match to TRBD1 (7 bases). The CDR3 loop spans 16 amino acids. Trimming took off 2 bases at V and 3 bases at J, with 14 bases between the two ends. Germline V CDR1 and CDR2: MNHEY, SMNVEV (reference sequence). The CDR3 is CASSLRRDRDYNEQFF. The CDR3 DNA follows: TGTGCCAGCAGTTTAAGGCGGGACAGAGACTACAATGAGCAGTTCTTC.

The chain joins TRBV7-2 to TRBJ1-5; the D is unclear. The germline gives CDR1 SGHTA, CDR2 FQGNSA. CDR3 length: 12 amino acids. Trimming took off 3 bases at V and 4 bases at J, with 4 bases between the two ends. The CDR3 bases are TGTGCCAGCAGCTTTGGGAATCAGCCCCAGCATTTT. Translation: CASSFGNQPQHF.

The chain carries TRBV15 and TRBJ2-1, with D perhaps TRBD2 (5 bases). Trimming left V 0 bases short and J 5 bases short, with 11 bases between. The CDR3 contains 15 residues. The germline V gene has CDR1 LNHNV and CDR2 YYDKDF (reference sequence). The CDR3 coding sequence is TGTGCCACCAGCAGAGAGCACTCGGGGAACAATGAGCAGTTCTTC. This encodes CATSREHSGNNEQFF.

Comments on this clone: Distinct nucleotide sequences in the sample also encode this CDR3. The CDR3 reads CASSLDLTDTQYF. The CDR3 region has the DNA TGTGCCAGCAGCTTAGACCTCACAGATACGCAGTATTTT. This chain connects TRBV11-2 to TRBJ2-3; D uncertain. Trimming shortened V by 0 bases and J by 2 bases, and 3 bases separated the two germline ends. The germline V gene encodes CDR1 SGHAT and CDR2 FQNNGV. The CDR3 is 13 amino acids.

A word on this clone: Other nucleotide sequences from this sample produce the same CDR3. The V gene is TRBV29-1, the J gene TRBJ2-7; tentatively, D is TRBD1 (6 bases). This CDR3 is 12 amino acids long. Trimming pared 6 bases from V and 2 bases from J, leaving 11 bases between. Germline lookup yields CDR1 SQVTM and CDR2 ANQGSEA. The CDR3 bases are TGCAGCGTCAGGGACAACCCCTACGAGCAGTACTTC. It translates to CSVRDNPYEQYF.

For this clone: The same CDR3 arises from other DNA sequences in this sample as well. The chain couples TRBV28 to TRBJ1-2; D remains ambiguous. Germline lookup yields CDR1 MDHEN and CDR2 SYDVKM. The CDR3 length is 10 residues. V was clipped by 4 bases and J by 5 bases, with 2 bases between them. This chain's CDR3 is CASSSYGYTF. The CDR3 DNA reads TGTGCCAGCAGTTCATATGGCTACACCTTC.

V usage is TRBV29-1 and J usage is TRBJ1-4; 7 bases are shared with TRBD1. CDR1 is SQVTM and CDR2 is ANQGSEA in the germline V gene. CDR3 length equals 14 residues. V trimming: 6 bases; J trimming: 3 bases; junction bases outside the gene matches: 7. CDR3 sequence: CSVGTGTANEKLFF. The CDR3, as DNA: TGCAGCGTCGGAACCGGGACAGCTAATGAAAAACTGTTTTTT. Full variable domain (missing parts from reference TRBV29-1 and TRBJ1-4): SAVISQKPSRDICQRGTSLTIQCQVDSQVTMMFWYRQQPGQSLTLIATANQGSEATYESGFVIDKFPISRPNLTFSTLTVSNMSPEDSSIYLCSVGTGTANEKLFFGSGTQLSVL.

The gene calls are TRBV2 and TRBJ1-1, with 10 bases matching TRBD1. Germline V gene sequence: CDR1 SNHLY, CDR2 FYNNEI. This CDR3 contains 20 residues. V trimming: 3 bases; J trimming: 1 base; junction bases outside the gene matches: 17. The CDR3 DNA sequence: TGTGCCAGCAGTGATTTAAGTTTCGGAGACAGGGGGCACGGGAACACTGAAGCTTTCTTT. It is translated as CASSDLSFGDRGHGNTEAFF.

J is TRBJ2-7 and V is TRBV14; D unclear. Per the germline V gene, CDR1 is SGHDN and CDR2 is FVKESK. The CDR3 is 14 residues long. V was trimmed by 2 bases and J by 1 base, leaving 9 bases between them. This CDR3 is CASSQKKSSYEQYF. The CDR3 nucleotides read TGTGCCAGCAGCCAAAAGAAGTCATCCTACGAGCAGTACTTC.

This clone came up once. The chain carries TRBV6-6 and TRBJ2-7, with TRBD2 matching over 10 bases. V was clipped by 3 bases and J by 3 bases; unmatched bases: 5. Germline loops: CDR1 MNHNY, CDR2 SVGAGI (reference sequence). This CDR3 contains 15 residues. CDR3 sequence: CASSYKREGLYEQYF. CDR3 DNA: TGTGCCAGCAGTTATAAGCGGGAGGGCCTCTACGAGCAGTACTTC.

The rearrangement joins TRBV2 to TRBJ2-1; D is uncertain. The germline CDR1 and CDR2 sequences are SNHLY and FYNNEI. The ends were cut back, 6 bases at V and 0 bases at J, with 9 bases in the middle. The length of the CDR3 is 14 residues. CDR3 sequence (DNA): TGTGCCAGCAGGTCTGTGAGCTCCTACAATGAGCAGTTCTTC. The encoded protein is CASRSVSSYNEQFF.

This clone was recorded a few times. This chain uses TRBV5-4 with TRBJ1-3; 7 bases align to TRBD1. V was clipped by 4 bases and J by 0 bases; unmatched bases: 7. The CDR3 runs 16 residues. The germline CDR1 and CDR2 sequences are SGHNT and YYREEE (reference sequence). As DNA, the CDR3 is TGTGCCAGCAGCCCCGGGACAGCCCGCTCTGGAAACACCATATATTTT. It yields the protein CASSPGTARSGNTIYF. The full variable domain, rest sourced from reference TRBV5-4 and TRBJ1-3, is ETGVTQSPTHLIKTRGQQVTLRCSSQSGHNTVSWYQQALGQGPQFIFQYYREEENGRGNFPPRFSGLQFPNYSSELNVNALELDDSALYLCASSPGTARSGNTIYFGEGSWLTVV.

The chain links TRBV6-5 to TRBJ1-1, with TRBD1 identical over 7 bases. Germline-derived CDR1 and CDR2 are MNHEY and SVGAGI. The trim removed 6 bases at V and 1 base at J, leaving 5 bases unmatched. There are 14 residues in the CDR3. The CDR3 spells CASRGTVTNTEAFF. The DNA for the CDR3 is TGTGCCAGCAGGGGGACAGTTACGAACACTGAAGCTTTCTTT.

A word on this clone: The same CDR3 is also encoded by other DNA sequences in this sample. The chain has TRBV2 and TRBJ2-1; TRBD1 agrees at 10 bases. The CDR3 is 13 residues long. Germline-derived CDR1 and CDR2 are SNHLY and FYNNEI. Trimming removed 9 bases from V and 3 bases from J; junction bases left unmatched: 2. CDR3 loop: CASRDRGYNEQFF. In nucleotides, the CDR3 is TGTGCCAGTCGGGACAGGGGCTACAATGAGCAGTTCTTC.

The chain joins TRBV2 to TRBJ2-2; D unresolved. The CDR3 is 12 residues long. Per the germline V gene, CDR1 is SNHLY and CDR2 is FYNNEI. Trimming cost V 7 bases and J 5 bases, with 8 bases left between them. The CDR3 DNA sequence: TGTGCCAGCACCTCTATGACCGGGGAGCTGTTTTTT. Its translation is CASTSMTGELFF.

The chain links TRBV5-4 to TRBJ1-5; D gene ambiguous. V was trimmed by 7 bases and J by 1 base, leaving 12 bases between them. Germline V gene sequence: CDR1 SGHNT, CDR2 YYREEE (reference sequence). The CDR3 consists of 14 residues. The CDR3 spells CASFLGKSNQPQHF. The CDR3 bases are TGTGCCAGCTTCCTCGGGAAGAGCAATCAGCCCCAGCATTTT.